This T cell receptor beta chain was recovered during a study of CD8+ T cells in alopecia areata. The CDR3 consists of 12 residues. Germline V gene lookup returns CDR1 LGHNT and CDR2 FRNRAP. Trimming took 5 bases from V and 8 from J, leaving 12 bases between them. cDNA prepared by RNA extraction and subsequent reverse transcription served as the template for sequencing. The protocol was immunoSEQ multiplex PCR, while the TCRdb copy is restricted to in-frame clones and leaves out a portion. The table has some 180,000 clones, roughly 50% seen once. The receptor was isolated from a human donor in good health. Sequenced input: CD8+ T cells sorted from blood. This chain joins TRBV12-5 and TRBJ1-2; the D gene is possibly TRBD1 (6 bases). CDR3 coding DNA: TGTGCTAGTGGTCCCGAGGGGGAAGGCTACACCTTC. Protein sequence: CASGPEGEGYTF.